This is a list of T cell receptor beta chains from one sample in a study of T-cell reconstitution after alpha-beta-depleted transplantation in children. TCRdb recomputed calls from the PCR reads with MiXCR, one row per CDR3 protein. The table has about 980,000 distinct CDR3 sequences, around 30% seen once. Sequencing used PBMCs, mostly from graft donor cells, obtained 360 days after TCRalphabeta/CD19-depleted stem cell transplant. The receptors stem from a boy in the first two years of life who had a stem cell transplant for SCID, so the T cells may come from the graft donor. Both conserved end residues are part of each CDR3. Some rows have no size entry. The others give once, few or many, or a class for an expanded clone.

clone_size: .
cdr3_length: 13
v_call: TRBV12-3/TRBV12-4
cdr3_aa: CASRITRAGELFF

clone_size: few
cdr3_length: 12
v_call: TRBV10-3
cdr3_aa: CAIRGQTYEQYF

clone_size: once
cdr3_length: 14
v_call: TRBV5-1
cdr3_aa: CASSPGQAVNEQFF

clone_size: .
cdr3_length: 14
v_call: TRBV4-1
cdr3_aa: CASSQEEGLETQYF

clone_size: few
cdr3_length: 16
v_call: TRBV27
cdr3_aa: CASSPTSGGWNQPQHF

clone_size: .
cdr3_length: 16
v_call: TRBV4-2
cdr3_aa: CASSQEPGLNTGELFF

clone_size: few
cdr3_length: 17
v_call: TRBV9
cdr3_aa: CASSEGSGTENTGELFF

clone_size: .
cdr3_length: 17
v_call: TRBV4-2
cdr3_aa: CASSQAGTASSYNEQFF

clone_size: few
cdr3_length: 13
v_call: TRBV12-3/TRBV12-4
cdr3_aa: CASSRSNPDTQYF

clone_size: few
cdr3_length: 14
v_call: TRBV20-1
cdr3_aa: CSASNSGGDNEQFF

clone_size: few
cdr3_length: 14
v_call: TRBV12-3/TRBV12-4
cdr3_aa: CASSTGQVGYEQYF

clone_size: .
cdr3_length: 15
v_call: TRBV12-3/TRBV12-4
cdr3_aa: CASSLVGGPTGELFF

clone_size: .
cdr3_length: 16
v_call: TRBV5-1
cdr3_aa: CASSLEQGQVNTEAFF

clone_size: few
cdr3_length: 13
v_call: TRBV29-1
cdr3_aa: CSVEGRAGRKAFF

clone_size: .
cdr3_length: 15
v_call: TRBV7-9
cdr3_aa: CASSSQGAKPYEQYF

clone_size: .
cdr3_length: 13
v_call: TRBV6-5
cdr3_aa: CASSYLPDYEQYF

clone_size: .
cdr3_length: 12
v_call: TRBV5-1
cdr3_aa: CASSPDANEQFF

clone_size: .
cdr3_length: 15
v_call: TRBV9
cdr3_aa: CASSVSGADTDTQYF

clone_size: .
cdr3_length: 16
v_call: TRBV5-1
cdr3_aa: CASSRGQPFLPYEQYF

clone_size: few
cdr3_length: 12
v_call: TRBV12-3/TRBV12-4
cdr3_aa: CASRDSYSPLHF

clone_size: .
cdr3_length: 14
v_call: TRBV12-3/TRBV12-4
cdr3_aa: CASSLEGWGEKLFF

clone_size: .
cdr3_length: 13
v_call: TRBV29-1
cdr3_aa: CSVALHRDRQHTF

clone_size: many
cdr3_length: 13
v_call: TRBV6-1
cdr3_aa: CASSRGPNYGYTF

clone_size: .
cdr3_length: 13
v_call: TRBV12-3/TRBV12-4
cdr3_aa: CASSPRRLAEAFF

clone_size: .
cdr3_length: 11
v_call: TRBV29-1
cdr3_aa: CSVERLGEQYF

clone_size: .
cdr3_length: 15
v_call: TRBV4-2
cdr3_aa: CASSRKGDPNTEAFF

clone_size: .
cdr3_length: 11
v_call: TRBV29-1
cdr3_aa: CSVRVHQPQHF

clone_size: .
cdr3_length: 14
v_call: TRBV18
cdr3_aa: CASSRGGNPYEQYF

clone_size: .
cdr3_length: 15
v_call: TRBV4-3
cdr3_aa: CASSQDRLANNEQFF

clone_size: .
cdr3_length: 14
v_call: TRBV6-4
cdr3_aa: CASSAQGIGSPLHF

clone_size: few
cdr3_length: 14
v_call: TRBV5-5
cdr3_aa: CASSFGRVHYGYTF

clone_size: .
cdr3_length: 16
v_call: TRBV18
cdr3_aa: CASSLRPGLAAETQYF

clone_size: .
cdr3_length: 14
v_call: TRBV9
cdr3_aa: CASGRLLRTDTQYF

clone_size: few
cdr3_length: 15
v_call: TRBV27
cdr3_aa: CASSSSGAFTDTQYF

clone_size: .
cdr3_length: 11
v_call: TRBV12-3/TRBV12-4
cdr3_aa: CASSPGGALHF

clone_size: .
cdr3_length: 15
v_call: TRBV10-2
cdr3_aa: CASSGPGTFPYEQYF

clone_size: .
cdr3_length: 14
v_call: TRBV7-2
cdr3_aa: CASANRLNTGELFF

clone_size: few
cdr3_length: 14
v_call: TRBV9
cdr3_aa: CASSVGTTTGELFF

clone_size: .
cdr3_length: 15
v_call: TRBV2
cdr3_aa: CASSALAGFYNEQFF

clone_size: few
cdr3_length: 14
v_call: TRBV27
cdr3_aa: CASSFQGRADTQYF

clone_size: .
cdr3_length: 18
v_call: TRBV20-1
cdr3_aa: CSASGTSKQGGVPDTQYF

clone_size: many
cdr3_length: 13
v_call: TRBV2
cdr3_aa: CASSEDSYNEQFF

clone_size: .
cdr3_length: 11
v_call: TRBV20-1
cdr3_aa: CSADRVDEAFF

clone_size: .
cdr3_length: 14
v_call: TRBV12-3/TRBV12-4
cdr3_aa: CASSPGQSRETQYF